This TCR beta chain was retrieved from a study of blood T cell repertoires in COVID-19 (dated by TCRdb to 2019 to 2021). Background on the whole study: Samples from collaborators originated in the United States, Italy and Spain and spanned both the acute and convalescent phases of COVID-19. The material from the prospective study consisted of cDNA or gDNA derived from T cells, B-cell-depleted T cells, or PBMCs. Subjects who had been exposed to COVID-19, were actively infected with it, or had recovered from it provided the deeply sampled blood TCRbeta repertoires that made up the dataset. The repertoires were released in a freely available public database meant as a resource for research on the immune response to SARS-CoV-2. The samples were drawn from two sources: the first 160 participants of the ongoing ImmuneRACE study, and fewer than 1,500 subjects contributed by 6 global collaborators. Nearly every sample came with metadata listing a de-identified subject ID, COVID-19 status, age in years and sex. Where available, HLA class I and class II types were obtained from metadata supplied by the sample provider rather than from assay-based typing. Study-wide conclusions, independent of this receptor: The quantity of clinical and demographic metadata differed by source and by participant and was supplied without curation.

In the case of this clone: The antigen this receptor binds is unknown. The sample holds no much larger clone one base away, and base qualities are not on file.

The immunoSEQ Assay, a bias-controlled multiplex PCR, was used to amplify TCRbeta CDR3 regions from genomic DNA. Per the source publication's procedure: Nucleated cell counts per sample were estimated from amplification of reference gene primers within the assay. To quantify the absolute abundance of each unique TCRbeta CDR3 rearrangement, sequence reads were collapsed and filtered. For each sample, productive Simpson clonality was calculated as the square root of Simpson's diversity index across productive rearrangements. TCRdb retrieved this table from immuneACCESS and kept in-frame rearrangements only. Not all clones are present; in checked studies, unresolved V genes account for under half, and no reason is known for the remainder. For V, J and clone size, that table is used; D and trimming come from the DNA. In all, the sample holds about 84,000 clones, and 83% of those were seen once. Of the sample, 25% to 30% falls within the top ten clones.

The collaborating institutions used their own protocols to collect whole blood in K2EDTA tubes. Collaborator samples were shipped for TCRbeta analysis as frozen whole blood, isolated PBMCs, or DNA extracted from either sample type. The germline V end is reduced by 5 bases and the J end by 4 bases; junction bases left unmatched: 4. The cysteine opens and the phenylalanine closes a CDR3 of 13 amino acids. Solely the CDR3 DNA is kept, with 39 bases framed from the first base. The germline V gene specifies MNHEY as CDR1 and SVGAGI as CDR2. The source is a woman older than 75 with acute or convalescent COVID-19. Sequencing was done on a sample of peripheral blood. The chain is assembled from TRBV6-5 and TRBJ2-7, with 8 middle bases fitting TRBD2. The DNA reads TGTGCCAGCAGTCTTCGGGGGGGGTACGAGCAGTACTTC. Protein translation: CASSLRGGYEQYF.